Following are 14 T cell receptor beta chains from one sample sequenced in a study of T cells in Graves' hyperthyroidism and ophthalmopathy. The TCR beta CDR3 regions underwent amplification using RNA transcripts as the source. HTBI primers were the set used in a first-round RT-PCR of the TCR CDR3. One entry per CDR3 protein results from TCRdb running MiXCR on the multiplex PCR reads. The table has 700,000 to 950,000 distinct CDR3 sequences, under 45% seen once; the top ten hold roughly 30%. Sequenced: blood. These receptors originate from a woman aged 40 to 50 with Graves' hyperthyroidism.

At least ten counts were recorded for this clonotype. The rearrangement uses TRBV7-9 and TRBJ1-4; D ambiguous. Per the germline V gene, CDR1 is SEHNR and CDR2 is FQNEAQ (reference sequence). Trimming removed 4 bases at V and 0 bases at J, with 9 bases between. This CDR3 has 15 amino acids. DNA for the CDR3: TGTGCCAGCAGCTCAAAGGACGCAACTAATGAAAAACTGTTTTTT. Amino acids: CASSSKDATNEKLFF.

The table lists this clonotype with many counts. The chain recombines TRBV24-1 with TRBJ1-2; tentatively, D is TRBD1 (5 bases). Trimming left V 1 base short and J 8 bases short, with 10 bases between. CDR3 length: 13 amino acids. Germline CDR1 is KGHDR and CDR2 is SFDVKD. This CDR3 is CATSDFPGQGYTF. Written as DNA, the CDR3 is TGTGCCACCAGTGATTTCCCAGGGCAGGGCTACACCTTC.

This clonotype was recorded many times. CDR3 amino acids: CASTRGGGYTF. CDR3 nucleotides: TGTGCCAGCACCCGCGGAGGAGGCTACACCTTC. The chain couples TRBV9 to TRBJ1-2; D unresolved. The CDR3 runs 11 residues. Germline V gene lookup returns CDR1 SGDLS and CDR2 YYNGEE. With 6 bases removed from V and 8 bases from J, the gap between germline ends came to 11 bases.

In this sample, this clonotype turned up many times. This rearrangement joins TRBV7-9 to TRBJ1-2, with TRBD1 identical over 7 bases. This CDR3 has 14 amino acids. Germline CDR1 reads SEHNR; CDR2 reads FQNEAQ (reference sequence). The V segment lost 5 bases and the J segment 5 bases; nucleotides outside the gene matches: 8. DNA for the CDR3: TGTGCCAGCAGCCCCGGACAGGCCGGATATGGCTACACCTTC. It specifies CASSPGQAGYGYTF.

The chain has TRBV6-5 and TRBJ1-1, with a possible D match to TRBD1 (5 bases). V lost 5 bases to trimming and J lost 0 bases, with 16 bases between them. The CDR3 loop spans 16 amino acids. Germline V gene lookup returns CDR1 MNHEY and CDR2 SVGAGI. CDR3 region: CASSPQGGVMNTEAFF. The CDR3 DNA sequence: TGTGCCAGCAGTCCCCAGGGTGGGGTAATGAACACTGAAGCTTTCTTT.

Only a few counts were recorded for this clonotype. At one end, the junction sequence differs from germline, possibly due to a read error. The chain employs TRBV19 and TRBJ2-6, with a possible D match to TRBD1 (6 bases). Germline V gene data show CDR1 as LNHDA and CDR2 as SQIVND (reference sequence). This CDR3 is built from 16 residues. In DNA, the CDR3 is TGTGCCAGTAGTAGCCTTCCAGGGGCTGGGACCAACGTCCTGACTTTC. The encoded protein is CASSSLPGAGTNVLTF.

The rearrangement links TRBV7-2 to TRBJ2-3; the D call may be TRBD1 or TRBD2 (5 bases each). The CDR3 has 15 residues. The V gene's germline CDR1 is SGHTA and CDR2 FQGNSA. Trimming shortened V by 9 bases and J by 3 bases, and 19 bases separated the two germline ends. The chain's CDR3 is CASSPDQGETDTQYF. DNA of the CDR3: TGTGCCAGTAGTCCGGACCAGGGAGAGACAGATACGCAGTATTTT.

This clonotype showed up many times. The chain joins TRBV7-9 to TRBJ1-1; perhaps TRBD1 as D (5 bases). Germline values: CDR1 SEHNR, CDR2 FQNEAQ (reference sequence). This CDR3 contains 13 residues. Trimming took 2 bases from V and 7 from J, leaving 11 bases between them. CDR3 coding DNA: TGTGCCAGCAGCTTACTGATGGGGGGTGAAGCTTTCTTT. This encodes CASSLLMGGEAFF.

Many counts were recorded for this clonotype. The chain couples TRBV29-1 to TRBJ1-4, with 8 bases lining up with TRBD1. The V gene's germline CDR1 is SQVTM and CDR2 ANQGSEA. The junction had 9 bases not matched to a gene; V was cut back by 4 bases and J by 8 bases. The CDR3 length is 14 residues. The CDR3 sequence: CSVGGQGRGEKLFF. The CDR3 coding sequence is TGCAGCGTTGGCGGACAGGGTAGGGGAGAAAAACTGTTTTTT.

This clonotype occurred a few times. The chain combines TRBV7-9 with TRBJ1-5; TRBD1 matches at 8 bases. The J segment lost 0 bases and the V segment lost 5 bases, leaving 9 bases of the junction unmatched. Germline loops: CDR1 SEHNR, CDR2 FQNEAQ (reference sequence). This CDR3 has 17 amino acids. The CDR3, as DNA: TGTGCCAGCAGCATTAGGTACAGGGGGATTAGCAATCAGCCCCAGCATTTT. Encoded protein: CASSIRYRGISNQPQHF. Complete variable domain (other parts from reference TRBV7-9 and TRBJ1-5): DTGVSQNPRHKITKRGQNVTFRCDPISEHNRLYWYRQTLGQGPEFLTYFQNEAQLEKSRLLSDRFSAERPKGSFSTLEIQRTEQGDSAMYLCASSIRYRGISNQPQHFGDGTRLSIL.

About this clonotype itself: The junction and the germline gene differ at one end; a read error may be behind it. V gene TRBV6-5 combines with J gene TRBJ2-7; TRBD2 is a possible D gene (5 bases). CDR3 length: 13 residues. From germline, CDR1 is MNHEY and CDR2 SVGAGI. DNA for the CDR3: TGTGCCATCAGTTACGCGCGGGCCCACGAGCAGTACTTC. Translated: CAISYARAHEQYF.

This clonotype was seen ten or more times. This sequence joins TRBV7-9 and TRBJ1-1; D is unresolved. Germline CDR1 is SEHNR and CDR2 is FQNEAQ (reference sequence). The ends were cut back, 2 bases at V and 1 base at J, with 8 bases in the middle. The CDR3 totals 14 residues. CDR3 DNA: TGTGCCAGCAGCTTATCCCACGGGAACACTGAAGCTTTCTTT. Translated, it gives CASSLSHGNTEAFF.

This clonotype was counted between two and nine times. The chain couples TRBV6-5 to TRBJ1-3; D call uncertain. V gave up 0 bases and J gave up 5 bases, with 14 bases separating them. Germline values: CDR1 MNHEY, CDR2 SVGAGI. CDR3 length: 16 amino acids. The DNA of the CDR3 is TGTGCCAGCAGTTACTCGATAGGGCAGCCTCGAAACACCATATATTTT. This sequence encodes CASSYSIGQPRNTIYF.

This clonotype was seen ten or more times. The chain joins TRBV2 to TRBJ1-2, with D hard to call. The CDR3 is made up of 13 amino acids. Trimming removed 3 bases at V and 7 bases at J, with 12 bases between. The germline V gene has CDR1 SNHLY and CDR2 FYNNEI. Here the CDR3 DNA reads TGTGCCAGCAGTGATTGGACCTCCGGTGGCTACACCTTC. This codes for CASSDWTSGGYTF.